This entry is about one T cell receptor beta chain. This clone was seen a few times. Its antigen is not yet known. The input lacks base qualities; no much larger clone sits a single base away. The junction shows trimming of 2 bases on V and 6 bases on J, plus 13 bases between the germline ends. The CDR3 goes from the cysteine to the phenylalanine over 14 residues. Only CDR3 DNA remains: 42 bases, in frame from the first base. CDR1 and CDR2, looked up from the germline V gene, are LGHNA and YNFKEQ. Using the deep immunoSEQ assay, multiplex PCR amplified TCR CDR3 regions from genomic DNA. For each cell subset, the extracted genomic DNA was distributed evenly across all wells of several immunoSEQ 96-well plates, and each plate served as one replicate. For sorted subsets, around 0.2 ug genomic DNA, equal to some 30,000 T cell genomes, was loaded into each replicate PCR. Purified libraries were quantified with a Qubit 3.0 fluorometer, sized on a Bioanalyzer 2100, and re-quantified with the KAPA Library Quantification kit. Every immunoSEQ 96-well plate was sequenced on a dedicated single-read 150-cycle Illumina NextSeq 550 flow cell. For the original study's pipeline: Because the immunoSEQ output included only junctional sequences and no quality scores, the filtering could not be the same as the filtering used for full-length reads. To assign V/J genes and CDR3, sequences were annotated using PyIR, a Python wrapper for IgBLAST v1.9, with IMGT germline references. Any read was removed if the V/J assignment was weak (E-value above 1e-6), the CDR3 was missing, or the read contained stop codons, out-of-frame junctions, or ambiguous translated residues. V3J clonotypes were defined as sequences sharing the same inferred V gene, J gene, and CDR3 amino acid sequence. Percentage overlap between repertoires was computed as shared unique clonotypes divided by the size of the smaller repertoire. Richness of each repertoire was evaluated using RTK rarefaction, the Chao1 estimator, and Recon v2.1 estimates of unobserved clonotypes. Generation probabilities for all TCRbeta clonotypes obtained by the gDNA method from a handful of donors were computed using OLGA. What TCRdb holds here is the immuneACCESS table cut down to in-frame rearrangements. Part of the clones is not present; checked against another copy, under half of the missing clones reflect an unresolved V gene, and the others are unexplained. The V and J calls and clone size were taken over from that table, and D and trimming were inferred from the DNA. Counted in this sample were 500,000 to 700,000 clones; about 95% of them appeared once. The top ten constitute 0.11% of the sample.

The sample is drawn from a study of shared clonotypes between healthy human individuals (dated by TCRdb to 2019 to 2021). Background for the entire study: The cohort included a few men and a couple of women between 18 and 49 years of age. For each donor, three plates each were used for CD4 naive and CD4 memory, two plates were used for CD8 naive, and one plate was used for CD8 memory. Libraries were prepared and TCR repertoires were sequenced by different laboratories using diverse techniques, in order to increase sequencing depth and limit assay-specific biases. Each donor's leukapheresis produced roughly between roughly 0.9 and 8.9 billion PBMCs. Blood TCR repertoires of roughly 5 healthy adults were deeply sequenced to estimate repertoire size and the extent of clonotype sharing between individuals.

CD8 naive samples were CD45RO-negative cells positively selected for CCR7, giving a CD45RA+CCR7+ population that excluded TemRA cells. The donors were healthy, HIV-negative adults with no recently reported acute infections or vaccinations. All donors were Caucasian adults living in Nashville, Tennessee, USA. After blood collection by leukapheresis, PBMCs were isolated using Ficoll-Histopaque density gradient centrifugation and then cryopreserved in the vapor phase of liquid nitrogen. Purity and quantity of every magnetically sorted T cell population were checked by analytical flow cytometry. Each sorted fraction had its genomic DNA isolated and then quantified by UV absorbance on a Nanodrop 2000c. General study outcomes and caveats: Clonotypes shared by all four sorted-subset donors showed higher generation probabilities than non-shared clonotypes. Estimated clonotype richness was generally larger for naive than for memory subsets. Because the study included only a small number of donors, the genetic and exposure-history diversity represented was limited. Incomplete sequencing was indicated by rarefaction of sorted-subset datasets, despite the large sequencing depth. Based on pairwise subsampling, the degree of clonotype sharing among donors was expected to be affected by sequencing depth. Across several donors, approximately 5% of naive CD4, roughly 3.3% of naive CD8, around 2.1% of memory CD4, and about 0.44% of memory CD8 clonotypes were shared. Sampling was restricted to blood, and TCR repertoires in tissues likely differ from the TCR repertoires found in blood.

The receptor was derived from a woman in her thirties in good health. Input material: naive CD8+ T cells sorted from blood. Taken with the paper, the label for cell subset or site translates to: CD45RA+CCR7+. The sequence links TRBV4-2 to TRBJ1-2; the D gene remains uncertain. The sequenced DNA is TGTGCCAGCAGCCAAACCCGGGGAGGAAATGGCTACACCTTC. This gives the protein CASSQTRGGNGYTF.